This T cell receptor beta chain was recovered during a study of CD8+ T cells in alopecia areata (dated by TCRdb to 2016 to 2019). Some background on the complete study: Treated patients were enrolled in an open-label pilot trial of oral tofacitinib at 5 to 10 mg twice daily for moderate-to-severe alopecia areata. Tofacitinib was administered for 6 to 18 months, and 6 months of follow-up off drug were then conducted to assess delayed response and recurrence. The study used high-throughput TCRbeta sequencing to examine T cell clonal expansion in alopecia areata, in both the C3H/HeJ mouse model and human patients. The RNA source kit depended on sample type: the PAXgene miRNA kit for fixed scalp, the miRNeasy kit for PBMCs, and the RNeasy kit for mouse skin. For the treated patients, the SALT score, which quantifies what percentage of scalp surface area is affected, served as the measure of disease severity. In humans, TCRbeta sequencing was performed on scalp tissue and on sorted CD4+ and CD8+ peripheral blood T cells from healthy controls and from patients with patchy or totalis/universalis alopecia areata. TCRbeta CDR3 regions were amplified by immunoSEQ multiplex PCR using 35 Vbeta forward and 13 Jbeta reverse primers. Patients on tofacitinib were biopsied at baseline and after 4 and 24 weeks of treatment, and several of the patients also had a later scalp biopsy. Scalp clonality was compared among normal scalp (n=4), patchy alopecia areata scalp (n=8), and alopecia totalis/universalis scalp (n=8). Results the study describes overall, beyond this receptor: TCR sequences shared between patients were less clear than in mice, possibly partly because of HLA diversity in the patient population. Scalp TCR repertoire analysis is complicated because resident alphabeta T cells in normal human skin are also sequenced, whereas mouse skin is dominated by gammadelta T cells. Because the treated cohort was small and included a single nonresponder, larger studies are needed to assess links between baseline CD8+ expansion and response. Tofacitinib significantly decreased scalp clonality and the number of expanded CD8+ clones among the top 100 scalp clones. Higher clonality and more expanded CD8+ clones were observed in lesional scalp than in normal scalp, particularly in alopecia totalis/universalis, a finding suggestive of antigenic drive. During tofacitinib treatment, many expanded lesional clones remained in scalp and blood, and this persistence may partly explain relapse after treatment is stopped.

The time point label of this sample denotes: less than 25 weeks on oral tofacitinib. This sample's treatment or condition label indicates: oral pan-JAK inhibitor, 5-10 mg twice daily. Peripheral blood and lesional scalp punch biopsies were obtained from patients with alopecia areata. PBMCs were isolated by density centrifugation and stained for CD3, CD4 and CD8, after which CD4+ and CD8+ T cells were sorted on a FACSAria. The CDR3 goes from the cysteine to the phenylalanine over 14 residues. Kept here is only the CDR3 DNA, which spans 42 bases and is read in frame from base 1. The junction shows trimming of 1 base on V and 4 bases on J, plus 7 bases between the germline ends. Taken from the germline V gene, the CDR1 and CDR2 loops are LGHNA and YSLEER. Preparation of the library involved the immunoSEQ multiplex PCR assay. For TCR sequencing, RNA was extracted from every sample and reverse transcribed into cDNA to serve as template. First-strand cDNA was synthesized with SuperScript III using a 2:1 mix of oligo-dT and random hexamers. A synthetic immune receptor repertoire was used to assess amplification bias, and residual bias was removed computationally. As for the original processing: After raw reads were preprocessed to remove errors, the CDR3 was defined following IMGT conventions as running from the conserved cysteine to phenylalanine. To get clonality, Shannon entropy was normalized by log2 of the number of productive unique TCRs and the result was subtracted from 1. Scalp TCRbeta sequences were cross-referenced with sorted blood CD4 and CD8 repertoires so that the CD4 or CD8 identity of scalp clones could be inferred. Entries here come from immuneACCESS through TCRdb and include only in-frame sequences with V and J called. Some clones fail to appear in such tables; in the studies checked, an unresolved V gene covers under half of the shortfall, and the cause of the remainder is unknown. V and J calls plus clone size are reproduced from that table; the DNA served to infer D and trimming. This sample holds under 150,000 clones; 56% were observed only once. The ten largest clones represent about 3.3% of the sample.

This clone appeared a few times. What this receptor recognizes is not known. One base away there is no much larger clone; base qualities are not given. The chain links TRBV4-3 with TRBJ1-4; the D gene remains uncertain. The material sequenced was CD4+ T cells sorted from blood, taken at week 24, from a patient treated with tofacitinib. This TCR was recovered from a human donor with alopecia areata. CDR3 sequence: CASSQGELNEKLFF. The DNA sequence is TGCGCCAGCAGCCAAGGGGAGCTTAATGAAAAACTGTTTTTT.